One and the same sample provided the 24 T cell receptor beta chains below, sequenced in a study of CD8 T cells in Susac syndrome. When the RNA was reverse transcribed, random hexamers were used with an input of roughly 0.5 to 1 ug. TCRdb passed the immunoSEQ multiplex PCR reads through MiXCR, listing each CDR3 protein once. Of some 110,000 distinct CDR3 sequences in the sample, more than 85% were seen once. Sequenced: CD8+ T cells from PBMCs. Receptors were obtained from a human donor with multiple sclerosis.

This chain connects TRBV5-1 to TRBJ2-2; 9 bases line up with TRBD2. The CDR3 is 15 amino acids. Unmatched junction bases numbered 6, after V lost 5 bases and J lost 4 bases. Germline V gene data show CDR1 as SGHRS and CDR2 as YFSETQ. CDR3 bases: TGCGCCAGCAGGCGGGAGGGCCGGGTCACCGGGGAGCTGTTTTTT. Encoded protein: CASRREGRVTGELFF. Using reference TRBV5-1 and TRBJ2-2 for the parts outside the CDR3, the full variable domain is KAGVTQTPRYLIKTRGQQVTLSCSPISGHRSVSWYQQTPGQGLQFLFEYFSETQRNKGNFPGRFSGRQFSNSRSEMNVSTLELGDSALYLCASRREGRVTGELFFGEGSRLTVL.

The J gene is TRBJ2-5, the V gene TRBV5-1, with D perhaps TRBD1 or TRBD2 (5 bases each). CDR3 size: 15 residues. The ends were cut back, 5 bases at V and 2 bases at J, with 16 bases in the middle. Looked up from germline, CDR1 is SGHRS and CDR2 is YFSETQ. The CDR3 DNA sequence: TGCGCCAGCAGATTTGGGACGGCAAAACAAGAGACCCAGTACTTC. Translation: CASRFGTAKQETQYF.

This clonotype was observed a single time. This chain links TRBV7-9 with TRBJ1-2; D is undetermined. In germline, CDR1 is SEHNR, CDR2 FQNEAQ (reference sequence). The CDR3 covers 12 residues. Trimming took off 4 bases at V and 8 bases at J, with 11 bases between the two ends. The CDR3 DNA follows: TGTGCCAGCAGCTCCTTTAGCGGCGGCTACACCTTC. It specifies CASSSFSGGYTF.

The CDR3 DNA reads TGTGCCAGCAGCCCAGGACCGGCCGGGCGGCCCCAGCATTTT. It translates to CASSPGPAGRPQHF. The rearrangement uses TRBV5-4 and TRBJ1-5; D ambiguous. The CDR3 is 14 amino acids. Trimming took 4 bases from V and 9 from J, leaving 17 bases between them. Germline V gene sequence: CDR1 SGHNT, CDR2 YYREEE (reference sequence).

This clonotype was counted a single time. The chain is built from TRBV18 and TRBJ2-5; D might be TRBD1 (6 bases). V shed 4 bases and J shed 6 bases, with 18 bases lying between them. This CDR3 has 15 amino acids. CDR1 is KGHSH and CDR2 is LQKENI in the germline V gene. The CDR3 nucleotides are TGTGCCAGCTCACAGGACTGGGACACCTCCAAGACCCAGTACTTC. It yields the protein CASSQDWDTSKTQYF.

This chain connects TRBV6-4 to TRBJ2-3; TRBD2 matches at 11 bases. The CDR3 is 14 amino acids. Per germline, CDR1 MRHNA and CDR2 SNTAGT. V dropped 5 bases and J dropped 5; count of bases not matched to a gene: 3. CDR3 sequence reads: CASSLSGGEDTQYF. Here the CDR3 DNA reads TGTGCCAGCAGTCTTAGCGGGGGGGAAGATACGCAGTATTTT.

This chain links TRBV29-1 with TRBJ2-6; D is unclear. The CDR3 runs 15 residues. In germline, CDR1 is SQVTM, CDR2 ANQGSEA. With 4 bases removed from V and 2 bases from J, the gap between germline ends came to 12 bases. The CDR3 spells CSVVNQDTGANVLTF. In DNA, the CDR3 is TGCAGCGTTGTTAATCAGGATACTGGGGCCAACGTCCTGACTTTC. The variable domain in full, completed from reference TRBV29-1 and TRBJ2-6, reads SAVISQKPSRDICQRGTSLTIQCQVDSQVTMMFWYRQQPGQSLTLIATANQGSEATYESGFVIDKFPISRPNLTFSTLTVSNMSPEDSSIYLCSVVNQDTGANVLTFGAGSRLTVL.

The rearrangement links TRBV7-9 to TRBJ2-7; the D is unclear. The V gene's germline CDR1 is SEHNR and CDR2 FQNEAQ (reference sequence). Trimming took 8 bases from V and 2 from J, leaving 13 bases between them. This CDR3 contains 13 residues. This chain's CDR3 is CASLDARTYEQYF. CDR3 coding DNA: TGTGCCAGCCTGGATGCGAGAACCTACGAGCAGTACTTC.

The gene calls are TRBV7-9 and TRBJ2-5; D possibly uses TRBD1 or TRBD2 (7 bases each). Trimming took 5 bases from V and 5 from J, leaving 18 bases between them. Looked up from germline, CDR1 is SEHNR and CDR2 is FQNEAQ (reference sequence). The CDR3 consists of 15 residues. CDR3 DNA sequence: TGTGCCAGCAGCCAGCAGGGGGGGGCAAGGGAGACCCAGTACTTC. Encoded protein: CASSQQGGARETQYF.

This chain links TRBV28 with TRBJ1-2; D is ambiguous. V lost 8 bases to trimming and J lost 2 bases, with 6 bases between them. Germline values: CDR1 MDHEN, CDR2 SYDVKM. CDR3 size: 11 residues. CDR3 DNA: TGTGCCAGCGGGGAAAACTATGGCTACACCTTC. This gives the protein CASGENYGYTF.

The V call is TRBV5-4, the J call TRBJ1-2; a possible D gene is TRBD1 (5 bases). Germline lookup yields CDR1 SGHNT and CDR2 YYREEE (reference sequence). This CDR3 has 15 amino acids. V lost 0 bases, J lost 1 base, and 10 bases lay in between. The CDR3 DNA follows: TGTGCCAGCAGCTTGGGGTGGGGCAGTAACTATGGCTACACCTTC. This codes for CASSLGWGSNYGYTF.

J is TRBJ2-5 and V is TRBV9; 7 bases are shared with TRBD2. With 3 bases clipped from V and 1 base from J, the junction kept 6 bases outside the gene matches. Germline values: CDR1 SGDLS, CDR2 YYNGEE. The CDR3 is made up of 15 amino acids. CDR3 nucleotide sequence: TGTGCCAGCAGCGGTACTGGGACTACCCAAGAGACCCAGTACTTC. As protein: CASSGTGTTQETQYF.

The rearrangement joins TRBV19 to TRBJ2-1; D might be TRBD1 (7 bases). Trimming removed 2 bases at V and 6 bases at J, with 11 bases between. The CDR3 loop spans 14 amino acids. In germline, CDR1 is LNHDA, CDR2 SQIVND (reference sequence). CDR3 bases: TGTGCCAGTAGTATACAGGGGGGTCGCAATGAGCAGTTCTTC. Its protein product is CASSIQGGRNEQFF.

The chain couples TRBV12-3 or TRBV12-4 to TRBJ1-5; no definite D call. V gave up 1 base and J gave up 10 bases, with 5 bases separating them. This CDR3 contains 11 residues. CDR3 in DNA: TGTGCCAGCAGTTTAGGTGGACCCCAGCATTTT. This encodes CASSLGGPQHF.

This clonotype was picked up a small number of times. This sequence joins TRBV30 and TRBJ1-1; D not certain. Germline assignment: CDR1 GTSNPN and CDR2 SVGIG (reference sequence). The V end was cut by 4 bases, the J end by 4 bases, with 10 bases between. This CDR3 region has 12 residues. The CDR3 protein is CAWILGFTEAFF. DNA of the CDR3: TGTGCCTGGATATTAGGATTCACTGAAGCTTTCTTT.

J is TRBJ2-7 and V is TRBV20-1; 7 nucleotides line up with TRBD1. This CDR3 spans 12 amino acids. Germline V gene data show CDR1 as DFQATT and CDR2 as SNEGSKA (reference sequence). Trimming took 6 bases from V and 6 from J; bases not matched to a gene: 8. The CDR3 loop reads CSASLDRVEQYV. As DNA, the CDR3 is TGCAGTGCCTCCCTAGACAGGGTCGAGCAGTACGTC.

The J gene is TRBJ2-1, the V gene TRBV4-1; no clear D gene. Trimming shortened V by 1 base and J by 8 bases, and 12 bases separated the two germline ends. CDR1 and CDR2 (germline): MGHRA, YSYEKL. This CDR3 has 14 residues. DNA of the CDR3: TGCGCCAGCAGCCAAGGAGGCGGTGGTGATGAGCAGTTCTTC. It translates to CASSQGGGGDEQFF.

This chain connects TRBV9 to TRBJ1-2; 9 nucleotides match TRBD1. Germline V CDR1 and CDR2: SGDLS, YYNGEE. The V and J ends lost 2 bases and 4 bases, in that order; junction bases with no gene match: 15. There are 18 residues in the CDR3. The DNA of the CDR3 is TGTGCCAGCAGCGTCGAGTCCCAACAGGGGGCATCTACCTATGGCTACACCTTC. It codes for CASSVESQQGASTYGYTF.

The CDR3 protein is CATSLRTGELFF. CDR3 DNA sequence: TGTGCCACCAGTCTGAGAACCGGGGAGCTGTTTTTT. V is TRBV24-1 and J is TRBJ2-2; D uncertain. The length of the CDR3 is 12 residues. Between the trimmed V and J ends, which lost 6 bases and 5 bases, there was a span of 6 bases. Germline-derived CDR1 and CDR2 are KGHDR and SFDVKD.

The CDR3 sequence is CASSLGGRRQETQYF. CDR3 in DNA: TGTGCCAGCAGCTTAGGTGGGCGGAGGCAAGAGACCCAGTACTTC. The V and J genes are TRBV7-2 and TRBJ2-5; perhaps TRBD2 as D (5 bases). V shed 1 base and J shed 2 bases, with 11 bases lying between them. The germline V gene encodes CDR1 SGHTA and CDR2 FQGNSA. This CDR3 is 15 amino acids long.

The CDR3 sequence is CASTAGQGYSYEQYF. CDR3 bases: TGTGCCAGCACCGCGGGACAAGGTTACTCCTACGAGCAGTACTTC. The chain has TRBV7-9 and TRBJ2-7; D may match TRBD1 or TRBD2 (6 bases each). V lost 7 bases to trimming and J lost 0 bases, with 16 bases between them. CDR3 size: 15 residues. Germline V CDR1 and CDR2: SEHNR, FQNEAQ (reference sequence).

This clonotype was seen a handful of times. The J gene is TRBJ2-1, the V gene TRBV27; D not resolved. Germline-derived CDR1 and CDR2 are MNHEY and SMNVEV (reference sequence). The CDR3 length is 11 residues. Deletions cut 1 base from V and 9 bases from J, with 4 bases between. The CDR3 coding sequence is TGTGCCAGCAGTTTATTGGGTGAGCAGTTCTTC. This gives the protein CASSLLGEQFF.

V usage is TRBV5-1 and J usage is TRBJ2-3, with 7 positions matching TRBD2. The CDR3 contains 16 residues. With 3 bases clipped from V and 5 bases from J, the junction kept 12 bases outside the gene matches. The V gene's germline CDR1 is SGHRS and CDR2 YFSETQ. This CDR3 is CASSSGWRGMIDTQYF. The DNA for the CDR3 is TGCGCCAGCAGCTCCGGATGGCGGGGGATGATAGATACGCAGTATTTT.

The V and J genes are TRBV4-1 and TRBJ2-3, with 8 bases identical to TRBD2. Germline CDR1 MGHRA, CDR2 YSYEKL. The CDR3 is 17 amino acids. Losses at the gene ends were 0 bases for V and 6 bases for J; bases not matched to a gene: 11. The CDR3 DNA sequence: TGCGCCAGCAGCCAAGATAATCTAGCGGGTTTTGTCGATACGCAGTATTTT. Residues: CASSQDNLAGFVDTQYF.